The rows below give T cell receptor beta chains drawn from one sample of a study of CD8 T cells in ankylosing spondylitis. TCRdb processed the 5' RACE reads anew with MiXCR; each CDR3 protein has one entry. The repertoire holds around 18,000 distinct CDR3 sequences, roughly 8.2% seen once, with less than 35% in the top ten. The sequenced sample consisted of blood. The receptor set was obtained from a male donor with ankylosing spondylitis or in good health (not recorded which). Both conserved end residues are part of each CDR3. Each record gives: V gene, J gene, D gene, clone size, CDR3 DNA, CDR3 protein. D genes are given only for firm matches. Clone size is given for some rows only: seen once, a few or many times, or a class if the clone is expanded.

TRBV28	TRBJ2-1	NA	few	TGTGCCAGCAGTTTCCCCCCGAGCTCCTACAATGAGCAGTTCTTC	CASSFPPSSYNEQFF
TRBV20-1	TRBJ1-6	NA	few	TGCAGTGCTGGGTCCGGGGAATCACCCCTCCACTTT	CSAGSGESPLHF
TRBV5-1	TRBJ2-2	NA	many	TGCGCCAGCAGCTTCGGGACCGGGGAGCTGTTTTTT	CASSFGTGELFF
TRBV18	TRBJ1-2	TRBD1	NA	TGTGCCAGCTCACCGACAGGGGGAAGTGGCTACACCTTC	CASSPTGGSGYTF
TRBV12-3/TRBV12-4	TRBJ2-2	NA	many	TGTGCCAGCAGTTTTGGGAGTGGTCCCGGGGAGCTGTTTTTT	CASSFGSGPGELFF
TRBV7-9	TRBJ2-7	TRBD2	NA	TGTGCCAGCAGCTTGGCCGGGACTAGCGCCTACGAGCAGTACTTC	CASSLAGTSAYEQYF
TRBV7-2	TRBJ2-3	TRBD2	many	TGTGCCAGCAGCCAAGGAGCGGGGGGGAGCACAGATACGCAGTATTTT	CASSQGAGGSTDTQYF
TRBV9	TRBJ1-4	NA	many	TGTGCCAGCAGCCCCCATTCGGGGGGTGGTGAAAAACTGTTTTTT	CASSPHSGGGEKLFF
TRBV2	TRBJ2-1	NA	few	TGTGCCAGGGGTGGGACCGCTCTTAGCTCCTACAATGAGCAGTTCTTC	CARGGTALSSYNEQFF
TRBV28	TRBJ2-3	NA	NA	TGTGCCAGCAGACCCCAGGGCGATACGCAGTATTTT	CASRPQGDTQYF
TRBV29-1	TRBJ1-2	NA	many	TGCAGCGTTGATGGGTACGCAGGCTACACCTTC	CSVDGYAGYTF
TRBV9	TRBJ1-3	NA	few	TGTGCCAGCAGGAGGGCACCCCAGTCGGTCGCAAGCTCTGGAAACACCATATATTTT	CASRRAPQSVASSGNTIYF
TRBV20-1	TRBJ2-4	NA	many	TGCAGTGCTCAGCGTAATATTCAGTACTTC	CSAQRNIQYF
TRBV20-1	TRBJ2-4	TRBD1	many	TGCAGTGCTGCACAGGGGATCGAAAACATTCAGTACTTC	CSAAQGIENIQYF
TRBV7-6	TRBJ2-1	NA	few	TGTGCCAGCAGCTTCCTCTCCAATGAGCAGTTCTTC	CASSFLSNEQFF
TRBV15	TRBJ2-7	NA	many	TGTGCCACCAGCAGAGATGGTTTGTACGAGCAGTACTTC	CATSRDGLYEQYF
TRBV10-3	TRBJ1-4	NA	NA	TGTGCCATCAGTGAAAGGATGGATGAAAAACTGTTTTTT	CAISERMDEKLFF
TRBV20-1	TRBJ2-1	TRBD1	few	TGCAGTAGGAGGACAGGGGGAAATGAGCAGTTCTTC	CSRRTGGNEQFF
TRBV6-1	TRBJ2-5	NA	many	TGTGCCAGCAGTGCAGACGCTGGGAGAGAGGAGACCCAGTACTTC	CASSADAGREETQYF
TRBV29-1	TRBJ2-3	NA	many	TGCAGCGTTGTGTTGGGGCATACGCAGTATTTT	CSVVLGHTQYF
TRBV7-6	TRBJ1-1	NA	once	TGTGCCAGCAGCCAGGGAGAGAACACTGAAGCTTTCTTT	CASSQGENTEAFF
TRBV7-9	TRBJ1-4	TRBD1	few	TGTGCCAGCAGCCCCGCCGGGACAGTCAATGAAAAACTGTTTTTT	CASSPAGTVNEKLFF
TRBV12-3/TRBV12-4	TRBJ1-4	NA	NA	TGTGCCAGCAGTCCCATCGAGGGGGGAAAACTGTTTTTT	CASSPIEGGKLFF
TRBV12-3/TRBV12-4	TRBJ2-3	TRBD2	many	TGTGCCAGCAGCCCCGGGACTAGCGGGAGGACAGATACGCAGTATTTT	CASSPGTSGRTDTQYF
TRBV29-1	TRBJ2-3	NA	few	TGCAGCGCCCTAGGGCTAGCCACAGATACGCAGTATTTT	CSALGLATDTQYF
TRBV7-2	TRBJ2-1	NA	many	TGTGCCAGCAGCTTAGCCTATGAGCAGTTCTTC	CASSLAYEQFF